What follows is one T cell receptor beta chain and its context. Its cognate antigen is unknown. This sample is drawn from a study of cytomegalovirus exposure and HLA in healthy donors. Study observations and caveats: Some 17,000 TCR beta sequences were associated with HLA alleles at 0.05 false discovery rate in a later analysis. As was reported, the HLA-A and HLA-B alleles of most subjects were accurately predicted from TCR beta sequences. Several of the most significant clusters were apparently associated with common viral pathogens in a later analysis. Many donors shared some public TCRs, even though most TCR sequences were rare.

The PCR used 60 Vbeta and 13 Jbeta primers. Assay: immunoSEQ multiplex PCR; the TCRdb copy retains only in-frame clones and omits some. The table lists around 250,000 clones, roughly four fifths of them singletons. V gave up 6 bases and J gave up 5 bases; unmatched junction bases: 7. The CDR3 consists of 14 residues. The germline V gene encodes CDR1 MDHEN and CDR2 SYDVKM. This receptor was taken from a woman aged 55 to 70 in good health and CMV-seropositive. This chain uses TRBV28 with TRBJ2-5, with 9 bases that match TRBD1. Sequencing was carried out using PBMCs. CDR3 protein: CASSLDRGLETQYF. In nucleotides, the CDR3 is TGTGCCAGCAGCCTGGACAGGGGTTTGGAGACCCAGTACTTC.